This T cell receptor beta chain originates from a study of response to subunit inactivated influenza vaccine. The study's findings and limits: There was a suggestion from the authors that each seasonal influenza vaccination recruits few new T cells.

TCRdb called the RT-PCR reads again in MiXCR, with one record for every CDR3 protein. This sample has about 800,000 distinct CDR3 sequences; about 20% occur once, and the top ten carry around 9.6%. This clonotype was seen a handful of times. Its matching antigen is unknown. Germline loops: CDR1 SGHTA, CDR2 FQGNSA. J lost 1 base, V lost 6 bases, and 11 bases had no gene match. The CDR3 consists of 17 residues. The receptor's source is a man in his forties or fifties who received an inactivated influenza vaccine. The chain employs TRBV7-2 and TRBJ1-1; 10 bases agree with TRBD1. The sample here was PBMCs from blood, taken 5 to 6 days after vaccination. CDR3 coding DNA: TGTGCCAGCAGAACAATCGGACAGGGGGAAAAGAACACTGAAGCTTTCTTT. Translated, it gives CASRTIGQGEKNTEAFF.